These 6 T cell receptor beta chains were all obtained from the same sample, sequenced in a study of OX40 agonist ivuxolimab in advanced cancers. Receptor amplification or capture employed the immunoSEQ multiplex PCR assay. The immuneACCESS repertoire file appears here via TCRdb, limited to in-frame rearrangements. These files lack a portion of the clones; in checked studies, under half of the deficit traces to unresolved V genes, and the cause of the others is not known. This sample gives around 29,000 clones in total; approximately 86% of them show up just once. Roughly 19% of the sample is taken by the ten largest. Sequenced here: CD4+ or CD8+ T cells sorted from blood, sampled in a trial of the OX40 agonist ivuxolimab. The receptors stem from an adult with an advanced solid tumor such as melanoma, head and neck, liver or kidney cancer.

The V and J genes are TRBV10-2 and TRBJ2-7, with 9 bases identical to TRBD1. The CDR3 has 12 amino acids. The V gene end was trimmed by 8 bases and the J gene end by 5 bases; junction bases not matched to a gene: 4. The germline V gene encodes CDR1 WSHSY and CDR2 SAAADI. The CDR3 nucleotides are TGCGCCAGCTGGACAGGGGCGAACGAGCAGTACTTC. It specifies CASWTGANEQYF.

J is TRBJ2-4 and V is TRBV30, with D hard to call. The CDR3 length is 16 residues. V dropped 1 base and J dropped 0 bases, with 13 bases sitting between them. Germline CDR1 GTSNPN, CDR2 SVGIG (reference sequence). CDR3 in amino acids: CAWSGAGPLAKNIQYF. In DNA, the CDR3 is TGTGCCTGGAGTGGAGCAGGACCCTTAGCCAAAAACATTCAGTACTTC.

The gene calls are TRBV5-6 and TRBJ2-1; possibly TRBD1 or TRBD2 for D (5 bases each). The V end was cut by 3 bases, the J end by 0 bases, with 10 bases between. CDR1 SGHDT and CDR2 YYEEEE come from the germline V gene. CDR3 size: 15 residues. The CDR3 loop reads CASSYGTSSYNEQFF. CDR3 in DNA: TGTGCCAGCAGCTACGGGACGAGCTCCTACAATGAGCAGTTCTTC.

V is TRBV2 and J is TRBJ2-7, with 12 positions matching TRBD2. This CDR3 spans 15 amino acids. V gave up 6 bases and J gave up 2 bases; unmatched junction bases: 5. Per the germline V gene, CDR1 is SNHLY and CDR2 is FYNNEI. The CDR3 spells CASRETSGRPYEQYF. The CDR3 nucleotides read TGTGCCAGCAGGGAGACTAGCGGGAGACCCTACGAGCAGTACTTC.

The chain links TRBV10-2 to TRBJ2-7; TRBD2 matches at 9 bases. Germline V gene lookup returns CDR1 WSHSY and CDR2 SAAADI. With V trimmed by 9 bases and J by 2 bases, 11 bases remained unmatched. The CDR3 is 15 amino acids. The CDR3 is CASQRQAGGPYEQYF. The CDR3 DNA follows: TGCGCCAGTCAGAGGCAAGCGGGGGGCCCCTACGAGCAGTACTTC.

This rearrangement joins TRBV7-6 to TRBJ2-3; TRBD1 agrees at 10 bases. This CDR3 spans 16 amino acids. CDR1 is SGHVS, CDR2 FNYEAQ, per germline. V shed 4 bases and J 5 bases; nucleotides not matched to a gene: 9. The CDR3 is CASSSRQGAGGDTQYF. The CDR3 DNA follows: TGTGCCAGCAGCTCACGACAGGGGGCCGGGGGAGATACGCAGTATTTT.